Following are 25 T cell receptor beta chains from one sample sequenced in a study of PD-L1 blockade in urothelial cancer. Only in-frame clones appear in the TCRdb table, and some are missing; sequencing was by immunoSEQ multiplex PCR. The table shows around 69,000 clones, with around 93% occurring only once. The time point: peripheral blood 6 weeks after treatment start. The specimen was PBMCs, collected around atezolizumab (anti-PD-L1) treatment. These receptors were obtained from an elderly woman with urothelial cancer.

The V call is TRBV7-2, the J call TRBJ2-7; D might be TRBD2 (6 bases). CDR3 length: 15 amino acids. V gave up 1 base and J gave up 5 bases, with 15 bases separating them. Germline-derived CDR1 and CDR2 are SGHTA and FQGNSA. As DNA, the CDR3 is TGTGCCAGCAGCTTAGGGGACTCTCAAGTCCACGAGCAGTACTTC. Amino acids: CASSLGDSQVHEQYF.

This clone showed up just once. The chain couples TRBV28 to TRBJ2-6, with D perhaps matching TRBD1 (5 bases). Trimming removed 6 bases at V and 2 bases at J, with 5 bases between. Germline CDR1 reads MDHEN; CDR2 reads SYDVKM. CDR3 length: 13 residues. CDR3 protein: CASRGPGANVLTF. The CDR3 DNA sequence: TGTGCCAGCAGGGGGCCTGGGGCCAACGTCCTGACTTTC.

The V call is TRBV9, the J call TRBJ1-3; a weak D match, TRBD1 (5 bases). V was shortened by 0 bases and J by 0 bases, with 10 bases between the two germline ends. This CDR3 region has 16 residues. Looked up from germline, CDR1 is SGDLS and CDR2 is YYNGEE. CDR3 sequence (DNA): TGTGCCAGCAGCGTAGCTGGGGCGATCTCTGGAAACACCATATATTTT. This translates into CASSVAGAISGNTIYF.

The gene calls are TRBV28 and TRBJ2-1; 11 nucleotides line up with TRBD1. CDR3 size: 18 residues. The germline V gene encodes CDR1 MDHEN and CDR2 SYDVKM. The ends lost 4 bases at V and 3 bases at J; junction bases unmatched: 11. The CDR3 sequence is CASSSGTGGARVYNEQFF. In DNA, the CDR3 is TGTGCCAGCAGTTCCGGGACAGGGGGTGCCCGTGTCTACAATGAGCAGTTCTTC.

The chain recombines TRBV25-1 with TRBJ1-1, with 7 bases matching TRBD1. The ends lost 2 bases at V and 4 bases at J; junction bases unmatched: 7. The V gene's germline CDR1 is MGHDK and CDR2 SYGVNS. The length of the CDR3 is 15 residues. CDR3 residues: CASSELRQGPTEAFF. The CDR3 DNA reads as TGTGCCAGCAGTGAACTTCGACAGGGCCCCACTGAAGCTTTCTTT.

The chain carries TRBV6-1 and TRBJ2-5; 9 bases are shared with TRBD1. The CDR3 spans 13 residues. Germline CDR1 MNHNS, CDR2 SASEGT. The ends lost 5 bases at V and 13 bases at J; junction bases unmatched: 11. The CDR3, as DNA: TGTGCCAGCAGTATGCGGGACAGGGAAATAAGGTACTTC. This translates into CASSMRDREIRYF.

The gene calls are TRBV5-1 and TRBJ2-7; D remains ambiguous. CDR1 is SGHRS and CDR2 is YFSETQ in the germline V gene. The CDR3 spans 14 residues. Trimming took off 3 bases at V and 0 bases at J, with 10 bases between the two ends. The CDR3 DNA follows: TGCGCCAGCAGCTCGTGGCTCTCCTCCTACGAGCAGTACTTC. This codes for CASSSWLSSYEQYF.

The CDR3 loop is CASSYGTGYYGYTF. CDR3 in DNA: TGTGCCAGCAGTTATGGGACAGGGTACTATGGCTACACCTTC. The V gene is TRBV28, the J gene TRBJ1-2; 9 positions match TRBD1. Germline values: CDR1 MDHEN, CDR2 SYDVKM. CDR3 length: 14 amino acids. Trimming at V came to 4 bases and at J to 3 bases, leaving 3 bases not matched to a gene.

This clone has just one count. The rearrangement links TRBV28 to TRBJ2-5, with a possible D match to TRBD2 (6 bases). The germline gives CDR1 MDHEN, CDR2 SYDVKM. The CDR3 covers 13 residues. The V and J ends lost 8 bases and 1 base respectively, with 11 bases between them. The CDR3 bases are TGTGCCAGCCAGGCGGGGTTCCAAGAGACCCAGTACTTC. Protein: CASQAGFQETQYF. The complete variable domain, with remaining parts taken from reference TRBV28 and TRBJ2-5, reads DVKVTQSSRYLVKRTGEKVFLECVQDMDHENMFWYRQDPGLGLRLIYFSYDVKMKEKGDIPEGYSVSREKKERFSLILESASTNQTSMYLCASQAGFQETQYFGPGTRLLVL.

This chain joins TRBV7-9 and TRBJ2-1, with D perhaps matching TRBD2 (7 bases). The CDR3 sequence is 13 residues long. V lost 5 bases and J 9 bases, leaving 14 bases between the germline ends. Looked up from germline, CDR1 is SEHNR and CDR2 is FQNEAQ (reference sequence). The CDR3 loop is CASSLNREGEQFF. The CDR3 region has the DNA TGTGCCAGCAGCCTAAACAGGGAGGGTGAGCAGTTCTTC.

This chain uses TRBV5-1 with TRBJ1-1; 8 bases line up with TRBD1. The germline V gene has CDR1 SGHRS and CDR2 YFSETQ. The junction had 9 bases not matched to a gene; V was cut back by 4 bases and J by 1 base. CDR3 length: 16 amino acids. The CDR3 DNA sequence: TGCGCCAGCAGCACCGGGACAGGAGGGGGGAACACTGAAGCTTTCTTT. Encoded protein: CASSTGTGGGNTEAFF.

This clone was found once. The rearrangement joins TRBV6-1 to TRBJ1-1; TRBD1 might be the D (5 bases). The length of the CDR3 is 13 residues. V was shortened by 8 bases and J by 4 bases, with 14 bases between the two germline ends. Germline V CDR1 and CDR2: MNHNS, SASEGT. CDR3 in amino acids: CASEHLGGTEAFF. In nucleotides, the CDR3 is TGTGCCAGCGAACATCTCGGGGGCACTGAAGCTTTCTTT.

CDR3 loop: CASSPNSRTGGRETQYF. DNA for the CDR3: TGCGCCAGCAGCCCGAACTCCCGGACAGGGGGCAGAGAGACCCAGTACTTC. The chain recombines TRBV5-1 with TRBJ2-5; 11 positions agree with TRBD1. Unmatched junction bases numbered 12, after V lost 4 bases and J lost 4 bases. CDR3 size: 17 residues. From germline, CDR1 is SGHRS and CDR2 YFSETQ.

The rearrangement links TRBV19 to TRBJ1-2; 7 nucleotides match TRBD1. The germline V gene has CDR1 LNHDA and CDR2 SQIVND (reference sequence). This CDR3 comprises 15 residues. Losses at the gene ends were 4 bases for V and 5 bases for J; bases not matched to a gene: 10. CDR3 DNA sequence: TGTGCCAGTAGTAACAAGGCAGGGGGAATGTATGGCTACACCTTC. Its translation: CASSNKAGGMYGYTF.

V usage is TRBV4-1 and J usage is TRBJ1-2; 7 positions agree with TRBD1. Germline CDR1 reads MGHRA; CDR2 reads YSYEKL. The CDR3 extends over 16 amino acids. The V gene end was trimmed by 0 bases and the J gene end by 5 bases; junction bases not matched to a gene: 9. CDR3 amino acids: CASSQDGQEGVYGYTF. CDR3 nucleotides: TGCGCCAGCAGCCAAGATGGACAGGAAGGAGTTTATGGCTACACCTTC.

The V call is TRBV18, the J call TRBJ1-2; TRBD1 aligns across 12 bases. The J segment lost 5 bases and the V segment lost 2 bases, leaving 3 bases of the junction unmatched. This CDR3 has 15 residues. Per the germline V gene, CDR1 is KGHSH and CDR2 is LQKENI. The CDR3 sequence is CASSPKGQGAYGYTF. In DNA form, the CDR3 reads TGTGCCAGCTCACCAAAGGGACAGGGGGCATATGGCTACACCTTC.

The chain couples TRBV7-2 to TRBJ2-5; D might be TRBD2 (5 bases). Germline V gene sequence: CDR1 SGHTA, CDR2 FQGNSA. V lost 8 bases to trimming and J lost 5 bases, with 12 bases between them. The CDR3 is made up of 12 amino acids. CDR3 DNA: TGTGCCAGCGGACTTGGCCAGGAGACCCAGTACTTC. Protein product: CASGLGQETQYF.

The chain has TRBV7-9 and TRBJ1-5; D is uncertain. The CDR3 length is 16 residues. The germline V gene encodes CDR1 SEHNR and CDR2 FQNEAQ (reference sequence). V lost 2 bases and J lost 0, with 11 bases in between. This CDR3 reads CASSLNTAYSNQPQHF. In nucleotides, the CDR3 is TGTGCCAGCAGCTTAAATACAGCTTATAGCAATCAGCCCCAGCATTTT.

This clone appeared a single time. This chain links TRBV5-1 with TRBJ2-7; TRBD2 matches at 13 bases. V shed 2 bases, J shed 7 bases, and the junction held 9 bases outside the gene matches. Germline V gene lookup returns CDR1 SGHRS and CDR2 YFSETQ. This CDR3 region has 16 residues. CDR3 amino acids: CASSFITSGRVREQYF. Written as DNA, the CDR3 is TGCGCCAGCAGCTTTATCACTAGCGGGAGGGTGAGGGAGCAGTACTTC. The whole variable domain, remainder taken from reference TRBV5-1 and TRBJ2-7, is KAGVTQTPRYLIKTRGQQVTLSCSPISGHRSVSWYQQTPGQGLQFLFEYFSETQRNKGNFPGRFSGRQFSNSRSEMNVSTLELGDSALYLCASSFITSGRVREQYFGPGTRLTVT.

In its sample, this clone was seen a few times. The V call is TRBV5-1, the J call TRBJ2-2; no clear D. The CDR3 sequence is 15 residues long. V shed 2 bases and J shed 4 bases, with 12 bases lying between them. Germline assignment: CDR1 SGHRS and CDR2 YFSETQ. CDR3 in DNA: TGCGCCAGCAGCTTCGGGTCGGAAAGCACCGGGGAGCTGTTTTTT. Its protein product is CASSFGSESTGELFF.

This chain links TRBV9 with TRBJ1-2; TRBD1 is a possible D gene (6 bases). Trimming cost V 3 bases and J 3 bases, with 18 bases left between them. This CDR3 spans 16 amino acids. Germline V gene lookup returns CDR1 SGDLS and CDR2 YYNGEE. In DNA, the CDR3 is TGTGCCAGCAGCGGACTAACAGGGAGTCCGGACTATGGCTACACCTTC. Amino acids: CASSGLTGSPDYGYTF.

The genes are TRBV6-1 and TRBJ2-4, with a weak D call TRBD2 (5 bases). The CDR3 is made up of 13 amino acids. Germline CDR1 and CDR2: MNHNS and SASEGT. V was shortened by 0 bases and J by 10 bases, with 10 bases between the two germline ends. The CDR3 DNA follows: TGTGCCAGCAGTGAAGCTAGCGTCCTTATTCAGTACTTC. Encoded protein: CASSEASVLIQYF.

This rearrangement joins TRBV30 to TRBJ2-2, with D uncertain. The CDR3 sequence is 13 residues long. Trimming removed 2 bases at V and 7 bases at J, with 11 bases between. Looked up from germline, CDR1 is GTSNPN and CDR2 is SVGIG (reference sequence). As DNA, the CDR3 is TGTGCCTGGAGTAAAATTTCGAGCGGGGAGCTGTTTTTT. Translated: CAWSKISSGELFF.

For the CDR3, the DNA is TGTGCCTGGAGTTGGGGCAGGGGGCAATACGAGCAGTACTTC. Its translation is CAWSWGRGQYEQYF. The V gene is TRBV30, the J gene TRBJ2-7, with 8 bases matching TRBD1. CDR1 and CDR2 (germline): GTSNPN, SVGIG (reference sequence). The CDR3 contains 14 residues. V shed 2 bases and J 4 bases; nucleotides not matched to a gene: 7.

The chain couples TRBV9 to TRBJ2-5; 8 bases align to TRBD2. In germline, CDR1 is SGDLS, CDR2 YYNGEE. The ends lost 4 bases at V and 4 bases at J; junction bases unmatched: 9. The CDR3 has 15 amino acids. The CDR3 DNA reads TGTGCCAGCAGCCCCCGGGGGGGGGTGGTAGAGACCCAGTACTTC. Translated: CASSPRGGVVETQYF.